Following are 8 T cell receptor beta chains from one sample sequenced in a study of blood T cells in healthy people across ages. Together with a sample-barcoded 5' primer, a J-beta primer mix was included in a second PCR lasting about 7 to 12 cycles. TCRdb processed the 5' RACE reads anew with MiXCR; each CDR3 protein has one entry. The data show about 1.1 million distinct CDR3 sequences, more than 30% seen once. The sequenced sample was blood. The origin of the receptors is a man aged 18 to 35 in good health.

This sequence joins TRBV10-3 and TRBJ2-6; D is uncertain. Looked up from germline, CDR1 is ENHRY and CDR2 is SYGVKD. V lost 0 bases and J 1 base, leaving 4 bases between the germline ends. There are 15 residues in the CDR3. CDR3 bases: TGTGCCATCAGTGAGTCGAGTTCTGGGGCCAACGTCCTGACTTTC. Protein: CAISESSSGANVLTF.

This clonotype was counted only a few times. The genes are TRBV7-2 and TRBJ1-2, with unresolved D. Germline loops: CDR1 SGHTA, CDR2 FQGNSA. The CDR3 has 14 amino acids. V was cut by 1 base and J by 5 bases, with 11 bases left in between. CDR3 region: CASSLDRTAYGYTF. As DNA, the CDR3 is TGTGCCAGCAGCTTAGATAGGACCGCGTATGGCTACACCTTC.

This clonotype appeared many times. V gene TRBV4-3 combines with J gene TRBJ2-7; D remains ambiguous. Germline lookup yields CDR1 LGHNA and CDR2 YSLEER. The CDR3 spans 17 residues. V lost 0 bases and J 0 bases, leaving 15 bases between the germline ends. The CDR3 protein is CASSQEFAWKSSYEQYF. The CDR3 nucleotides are TGCGCCAGCAGCCAAGAGTTCGCGTGGAAGAGCTCCTACGAGCAGTACTTC.

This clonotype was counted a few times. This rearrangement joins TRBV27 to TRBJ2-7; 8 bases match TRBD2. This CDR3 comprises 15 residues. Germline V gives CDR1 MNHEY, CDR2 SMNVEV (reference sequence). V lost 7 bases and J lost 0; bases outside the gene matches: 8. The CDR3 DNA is TGTGCCAGCACCTATTCAGGGACTAGCTCCTACGAGCAGTACTTC. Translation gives CASTYSGTSSYEQYF.

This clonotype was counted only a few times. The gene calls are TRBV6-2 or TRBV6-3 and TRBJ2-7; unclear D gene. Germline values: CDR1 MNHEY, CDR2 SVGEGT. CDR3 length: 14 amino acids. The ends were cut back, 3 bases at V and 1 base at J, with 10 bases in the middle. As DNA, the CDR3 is TGTGCCAGCAGTTATGGTGCAGCTTCCTACGAGCAGTACTTC. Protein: CASSYGAASYEQYF.

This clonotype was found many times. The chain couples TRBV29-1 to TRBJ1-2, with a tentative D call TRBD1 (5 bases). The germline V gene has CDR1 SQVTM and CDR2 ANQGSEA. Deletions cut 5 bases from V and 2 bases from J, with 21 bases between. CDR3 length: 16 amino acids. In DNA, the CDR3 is TGCAGCGTTTACACAAACCGGGACGGATGGAACTATGGCTACACCTTC. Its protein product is CSVYTNRDGWNYGYTF.

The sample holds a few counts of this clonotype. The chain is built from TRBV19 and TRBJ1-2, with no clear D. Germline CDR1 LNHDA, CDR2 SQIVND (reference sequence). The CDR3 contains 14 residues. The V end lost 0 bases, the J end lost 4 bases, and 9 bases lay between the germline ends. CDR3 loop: CASSIDQWGYGYTF. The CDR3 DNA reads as TGTGCCAGTAGTATAGATCAATGGGGCTATGGCTACACCTTC.

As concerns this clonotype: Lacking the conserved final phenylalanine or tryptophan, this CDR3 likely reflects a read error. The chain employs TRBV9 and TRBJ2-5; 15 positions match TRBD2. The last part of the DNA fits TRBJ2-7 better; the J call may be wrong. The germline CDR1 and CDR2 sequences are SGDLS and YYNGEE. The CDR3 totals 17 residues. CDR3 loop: CASSEGTSGGTTYEQYL. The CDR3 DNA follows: TGTGCCAGCAGCGAAGGGACTAGCGGGGGGACTACCTACGAGCAGTACTTA.